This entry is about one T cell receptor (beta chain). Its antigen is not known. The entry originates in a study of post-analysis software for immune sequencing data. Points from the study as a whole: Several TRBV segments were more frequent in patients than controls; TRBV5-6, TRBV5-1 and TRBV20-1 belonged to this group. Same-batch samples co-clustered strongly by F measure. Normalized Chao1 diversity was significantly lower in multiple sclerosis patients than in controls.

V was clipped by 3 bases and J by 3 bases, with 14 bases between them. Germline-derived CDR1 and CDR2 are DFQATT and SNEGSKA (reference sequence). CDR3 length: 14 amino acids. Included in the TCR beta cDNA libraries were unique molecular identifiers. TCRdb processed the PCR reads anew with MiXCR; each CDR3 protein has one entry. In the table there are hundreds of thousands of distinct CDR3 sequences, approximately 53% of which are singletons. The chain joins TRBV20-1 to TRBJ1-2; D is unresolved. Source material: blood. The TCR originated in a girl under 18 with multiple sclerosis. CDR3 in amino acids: CSARRQAADYGYTF. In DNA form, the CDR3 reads TGCAGTGCTAGGAGGCAGGCGGCGGACTATGGCTACACCTTC.